The sequence of this T cell receptor (beta chain) was determined in a study of CD8+CD57+ T cells in acquired aplastic anemia. Across the whole study: Quantities of DNA derived from sorted CD4+ and CD8+ cells averaged around 3 ug.

The V gene lost 11 bases and the J gene lost 0 bases, with 23 bases spanning the gap. This CDR3 is built from 17 residues. Germline V gives CDR1 LGHNT, CDR2 FRNRAP. Regarding the study as a whole: Significant differences in CD8+ Simpson's diversity were not observed between patients and controls. Both patients and controls carried the same twenty-nine CD8+ CDR3 sequences.

Of note for this clonotype: Its antigen is as yet unknown.

The TCR beta profiling, which covered VDJ combination and CDR3 sequence, was carried out using genomic DNA as the template. One entry per CDR3 protein, called by TCRdb with MiXCR from the reads. This table holds approximately 180,000 distinct CDR3 sequences, less than 50% found once. Patients who underwent sequencing had shown CD8+CD57+ cell expansion by flow cytometry. The clonotype was recovered from a human donor with aplastic anemia. The rearrangement links TRBV12-5 to TRBJ1-5; D is perhaps TRBD1 (6 bases). Specimen: sorted CD4+, CD8+, or CD8+CD57+ T cells (not recorded which) from PBMCs. The CDR3 loop reads CAGASFQDRYSNQPQHF. CDR3 nucleotides: TGTGCTGGTGCCTCCTTCCAGGACAGATATAGCAATCAGCCCCAGCATTTT. The whole variable domain, remainder taken from reference TRBV12-5 and TRBJ1-5, is DARVTQTPRHKVTEMGQEVTMRCQPILGHNTVFWYRQTMMQGLELLAYFRNRAPLDDSGMPKDRFSAEMPDATLATLKIQPSEPRDSAVYFCAGASFQDRYSNQPQHFGDGTRLSIL.